Below, one T cell receptor (beta chain) is given with its context. Its antigen is unknown. The germline V gene has CDR1 SEHNR and CDR2 FQNEAQ (reference sequence). V was trimmed by 4 bases and J by 5 bases, leaving 5 bases between them. The CDR3 has 11 amino acids. Treatment defined: 10-day PBMC culture with coronavirus spike peptide pools or control peptides (ViraFEST assay). With the Oncomine TCR Beta short-read assay, DNA from cultured CD4+ T cells was sequenced. TCRdb re-called the PCR reads with MiXCR, one entry per CDR3 protein. The sample shows about 12,000 distinct CDR3 sequences, 75% to 80% of them seen only once. This record comes from a study of vaccination and CD4 T cells after COVID-19. Study observations and caveats: The researchers studied relatively few convalescent patients and omitted early post-infection timepoints.

Sequenced material: CD4+ T cells from blood, cultured in vitro. The chain joins TRBV7-9 to TRBJ1-1; no clear D. The source of this sequence is a human donor who had recovered from COVID-19. The CDR3 region is CASSSRTEAFF. CDR3 in DNA: TGTGCCAGCAGCTCTCGAACTGAAGCTTTCTTT. Full variable domain (missing parts from reference TRBV7-9 and TRBJ1-1): DTGVSQNPRHKITKRGQNVTFRCDPISEHNRLYWYRQTLGQGPEFLTYFQNEAQLEKSRLLSDRFSAERPKGSFSTLEIQRTEQGDSAMYLCASSSRTEAFFGQGTRLTVV.